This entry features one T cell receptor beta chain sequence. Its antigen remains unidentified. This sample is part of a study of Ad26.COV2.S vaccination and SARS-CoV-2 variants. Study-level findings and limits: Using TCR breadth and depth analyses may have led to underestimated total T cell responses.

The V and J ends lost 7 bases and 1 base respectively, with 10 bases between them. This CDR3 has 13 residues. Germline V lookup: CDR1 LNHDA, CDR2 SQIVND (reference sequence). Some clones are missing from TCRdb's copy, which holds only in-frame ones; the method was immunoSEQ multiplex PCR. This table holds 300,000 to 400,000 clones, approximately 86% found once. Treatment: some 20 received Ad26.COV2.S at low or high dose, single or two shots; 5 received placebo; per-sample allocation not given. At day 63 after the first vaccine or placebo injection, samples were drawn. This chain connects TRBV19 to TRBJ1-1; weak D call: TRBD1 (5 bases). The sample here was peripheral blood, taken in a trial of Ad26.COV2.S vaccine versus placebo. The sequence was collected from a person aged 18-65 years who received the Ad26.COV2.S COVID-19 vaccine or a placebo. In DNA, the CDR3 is TGTGCCAGTATTGGGGCAGAGAACACTGAAGCTTTCTTT. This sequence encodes CASIGAENTEAFF.